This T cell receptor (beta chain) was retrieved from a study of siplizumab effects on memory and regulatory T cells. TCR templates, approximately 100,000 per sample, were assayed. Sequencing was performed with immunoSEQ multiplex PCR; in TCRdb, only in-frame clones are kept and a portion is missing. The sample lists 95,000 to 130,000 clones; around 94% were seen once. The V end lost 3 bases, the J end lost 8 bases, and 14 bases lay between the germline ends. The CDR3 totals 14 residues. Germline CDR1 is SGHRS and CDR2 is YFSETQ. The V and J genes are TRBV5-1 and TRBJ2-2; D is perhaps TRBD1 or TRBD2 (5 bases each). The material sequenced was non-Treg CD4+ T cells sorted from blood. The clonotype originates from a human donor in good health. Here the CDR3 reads CASSSTAAGGELFF. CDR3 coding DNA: TGCGCCAGCAGCTCGACAGCGGCAGGAGGGGAGCTGTTTTTT.